Each of the 7 T cell receptor beta chains below was sequenced from the same sample in a study of blood T cell repertoires in COVID-19. Some clones are missing from TCRdb's copy, which holds only in-frame ones; the method was immunoSEQ multiplex PCR. The sample has some 400,000 clones, about 90% seen once; the top ten hold 1.3%. The sequenced material came from PBMCs or T cells enriched from blood (not recorded which). Receptor source: a man aged 30 to 39 who had recovered from COVID-19.

The chain links TRBV4-1 to TRBJ1-6, with D tentatively TRBD1 (6 bases). Trimming left V 4 bases short and J 8 bases short, with 12 bases between. Germline assignment: CDR1 MGHRA and CDR2 YSYEKL. The CDR3 spans 14 residues. Here the CDR3 DNA reads TGCGCCAGCAGCCCCTGGACAGTCGATTCACCCCTCCACTTT. It yields the protein CASSPWTVDSPLHF.

This clone is a singleton in its sample. This sequence joins TRBV7-2 and TRBJ2-6; TRBD1 matches 8 bases. This CDR3 region has 17 residues. CDR1 is SGHTA, CDR2 FQGNSA, per germline. J gave up 1 base and V 1 base, and 3 bases lay outside the gene matches. In DNA form, the CDR3 reads TGTGCCAGCAGCTTAGTAGGGACAGGATCTGGGGCCAACGTCCTGACTTTC. It translates to CASSLVGTGSGANVLTF. Based on the CDR3 plus reference TRBV7-2 and TRBJ2-6, the full variable domain is GAGVSQSPSNKVTEKGKDVELRCDPISGHTALYWYRQSLGQGLEFLIYFQGNSAPDKSGLPSDRFSAERTGGSVSTLTIQRTQQEDSAVYLCASSLVGTGSGANVLTFGAGSRLTVL.

The chain links TRBV19 to TRBJ1-6, with 7 bases lining up with TRBD1. The germline gives CDR1 LNHDA, CDR2 SQIVND (reference sequence). This CDR3 region has 18 residues. V lost 1 base to trimming and J lost 7 bases; unmatched junction nucleotides: 13. CDR3 in amino acids: CASSIVLNRQGYNSPLHF. CDR3 DNA sequence: TGTGCCAGTAGTATAGTCCTGAACCGACAGGGCTACAATTCACCCCTCCACTTT.

This chain uses TRBV5-1 with TRBJ1-4; tentatively, D is TRBD1 (5 bases). The CDR3 spans 15 residues. Per germline, CDR1 SGHRS and CDR2 YFSETQ. The V end lost 3 bases, the J end lost 0 bases, and 9 bases lay between the germline ends. CDR3 amino acids: CASSYQGATNEKLFF. The CDR3 nucleotides read TGCGCCAGCAGCTATCAGGGCGCAACTAATGAAAAACTGTTTTTT.

The chain combines TRBV5-1 with TRBJ1-3; D remains unclear. Germline V gene lookup returns CDR1 SGHRS and CDR2 YFSETQ. The length of the CDR3 is 18 residues. The ends were cut back, 4 bases at V and 0 bases at J, with 20 bases in the middle. The CDR3, as DNA: TGCGCCAGCAGCGCTAAACCAAGACAAGAGAGCTCTGGAAACACCATATATTTT. Translated: CASSAKPRQESSGNTIYF.

The chain has TRBV6-5 and TRBJ2-7; no clear D gene. This CDR3 is built from 14 residues. Germline V gene data show CDR1 as MNHEY and CDR2 as SVGAGI. The V and J ends lost 6 bases and 2 bases respectively, with 14 bases between them. CDR3 coding DNA: TGTGCCAGCAGCCCATACGACACCACCTACGAGCAGTACTTC. Protein: CASSPYDTTYEQYF.

V usage is TRBV3-1 (or the pseudogene TRBV3-2) and J usage is TRBJ2-2; possibly TRBD1 for D (6 bases). V was pared by 8 bases and J by 4 bases, with 11 bases between. The CDR3 covers 13 residues. CDR1 LGHDT and CDR2 YNNKEL come from the germline V gene (reference sequence). The CDR3 reads CASQQGGTGELFF. The CDR3 DNA reads as TGTGCCAGCCAACAGGGCGGCACCGGGGAGCTGTTTTTT.